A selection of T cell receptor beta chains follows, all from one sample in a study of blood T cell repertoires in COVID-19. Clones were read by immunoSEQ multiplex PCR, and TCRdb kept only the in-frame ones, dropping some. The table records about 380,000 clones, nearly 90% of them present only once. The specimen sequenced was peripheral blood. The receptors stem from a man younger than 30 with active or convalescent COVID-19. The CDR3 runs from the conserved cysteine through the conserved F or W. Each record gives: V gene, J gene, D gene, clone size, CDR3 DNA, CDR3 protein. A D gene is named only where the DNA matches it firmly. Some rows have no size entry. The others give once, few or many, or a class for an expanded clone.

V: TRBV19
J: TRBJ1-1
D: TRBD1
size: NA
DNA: TGTGCCAGTAGTATACAGACAGGGGCCCTGGACGCTTTCTTT
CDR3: CASSIQTGALDAFF

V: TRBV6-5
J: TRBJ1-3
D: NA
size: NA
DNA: TGTGCCAGCAGTTTCAATTCTGGAAACACCATATATTTT
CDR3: CASSFNSGNTIYF

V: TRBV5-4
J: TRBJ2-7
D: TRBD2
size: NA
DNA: TGTGCCAGCAGCCCTCGGGGCGGGAGTAAGGACTACGAGCAGTACTTC
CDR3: CASSPRGGSKDYEQYF

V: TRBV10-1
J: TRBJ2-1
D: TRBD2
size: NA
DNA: TGCGCCAGCACTCATACCCAGCGGGAGTTATACAATGAGCAGTTCTTC
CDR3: CASTHTQRELYNEQFF

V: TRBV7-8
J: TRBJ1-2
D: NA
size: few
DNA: TGTGCCAGCAGCTTAGTCAGGGATGGCTACACCTTC
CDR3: CASSLVRDGYTF

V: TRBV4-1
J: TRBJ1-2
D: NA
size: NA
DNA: TGCGCCAGCAGCCAAGGAGCCTCGTTCTACACCTTC
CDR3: CASSQGASFYTF

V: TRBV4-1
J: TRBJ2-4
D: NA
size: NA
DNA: TGCGCCAGCAGCCAACTAACAGCCAAAAACATTCAGTACTTC
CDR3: CASSQLTAKNIQYF

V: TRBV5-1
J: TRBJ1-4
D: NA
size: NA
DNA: TGCGCCAGCAGCTTCCCGGGGGAAAAACTGTTTTTT
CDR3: CASSFPGEKLFF

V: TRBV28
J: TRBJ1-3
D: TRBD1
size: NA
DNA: TGTGCCAGCAGAGCAGGGGGCTCTGGAAACACCATATATTTT
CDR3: CASRAGGSGNTIYF

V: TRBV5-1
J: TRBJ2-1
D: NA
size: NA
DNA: TGCGCCAGCAGCTTGGATCTTAACTACAATGAGCAGTTCTTC
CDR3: CASSLDLNYNEQFF

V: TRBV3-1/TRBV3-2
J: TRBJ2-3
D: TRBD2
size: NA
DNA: TGTGCCAGCAGCCCGACTAGCGGGGGGGTGAATACGCAGTATTTT
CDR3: CASSPTSGGVNTQYF

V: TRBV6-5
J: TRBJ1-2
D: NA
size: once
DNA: TGTGCCAGCAGGAATCTAGGGGCGCCGGCCAATGGCTACACCTTC
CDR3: CASRNLGAPANGYTF

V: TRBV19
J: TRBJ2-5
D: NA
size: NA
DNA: TGTGCCAGTAGTAGCGGGCTAGGCGATGAGACCCAGTACTTC
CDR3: CASSSGLGDETQYF

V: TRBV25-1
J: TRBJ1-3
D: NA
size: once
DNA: TGTGCCAGCAGTGAACCCGGGGGGGGTGAAGGAAACACCATATATTTT
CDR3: CASSEPGGGEGNTIYF

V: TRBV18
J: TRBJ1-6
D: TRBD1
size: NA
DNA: TGTGCCAGCTCAGACAGGGCTCTGGGGAATTCACCCCTCCACTTT
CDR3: CASSDRALGNSPLHF

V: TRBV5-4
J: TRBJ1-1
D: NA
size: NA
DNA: TGTGCCAGCAGCCATATCTCAACAATGGAGGCTTTCTTT
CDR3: CASSHISTMEAFF

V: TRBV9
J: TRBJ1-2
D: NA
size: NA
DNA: TGTGCCAGCAGTGGGACAACTAACTATGGCTACACCTTC
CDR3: CASSGTTNYGYTF

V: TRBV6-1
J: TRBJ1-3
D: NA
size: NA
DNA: TGTGCCAGCAGTGAGATGGAGGAAAACACCATATATTTT
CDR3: CASSEMEENTIYF

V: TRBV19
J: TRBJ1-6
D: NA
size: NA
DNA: TGTGCCTCCTCCGCGAGAGGTTCACCCCTCCACTTT
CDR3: CASSARGSPLHF

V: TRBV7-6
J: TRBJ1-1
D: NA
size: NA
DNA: TGTGCCAGCAGCTTCGGGAGTAACACTGAAGCTTTCTTT
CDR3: CASSFGSNTEAFF

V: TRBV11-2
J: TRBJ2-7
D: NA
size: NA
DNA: TGTGCCAGCAGCCCCCAAGGAGGGCACTACGAGCAGTACTTC
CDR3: CASSPQGGHYEQYF

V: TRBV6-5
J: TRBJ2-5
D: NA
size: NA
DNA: TGTGCCAGCAGTTGGGGGCCCCAAGAGACCCAGTACTTC
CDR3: CASSWGPQETQYF

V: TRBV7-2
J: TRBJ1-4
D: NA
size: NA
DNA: TGTGCCAGCAGAGGACAAGCTGCAACTAATGAAAAACTGTTTTTT
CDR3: CASRGQAATNEKLFF

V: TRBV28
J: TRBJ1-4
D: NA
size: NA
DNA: TGTGCCAGCAGTTCCGGCGGGGGGGGTAATGAAAAACTGTTTTTT
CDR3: CASSSGGGGNEKLFF

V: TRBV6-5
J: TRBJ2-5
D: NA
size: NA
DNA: TGTGCCAGCAGTTACGGGGGACTCACCCAAGAGACCCAGTACTTC
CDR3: CASSYGGLTQETQYF

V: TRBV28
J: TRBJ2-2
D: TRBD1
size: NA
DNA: TGTGCCAGCAGTACAGACAGGGGTCGGGACACCGGGGAGCTGTTTTTT
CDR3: CASSTDRGRDTGELFF

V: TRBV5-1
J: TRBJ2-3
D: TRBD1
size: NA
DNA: TGCGCCAGCAGCTTGGTCCCGGGGACAGTTGGAGATACGCAGTATTTT
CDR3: CASSLVPGTVGDTQYF

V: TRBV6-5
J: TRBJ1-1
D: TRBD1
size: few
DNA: TGTGCCAGCAGTAACGACAGGGGGGACACTGAAGCTTTCTTT
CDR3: CASSNDRGDTEAFF

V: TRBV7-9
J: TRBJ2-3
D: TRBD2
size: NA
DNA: TGTGCCAGCAGCTGGGGGAGCGGGGGGTACACAGATACGCAGTATTTT
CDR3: CASSWGSGGYTDTQYF

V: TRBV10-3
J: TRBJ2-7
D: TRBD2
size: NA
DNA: TGTGCCATCAGTGATCCCCTAGCGGGGGGTTCCTACGAGCAGTACTTC
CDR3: CAISDPLAGGSYEQYF

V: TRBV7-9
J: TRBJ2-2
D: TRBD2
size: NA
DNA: TGTGCCAGCAGCCATATCACGGTAGCGGGAGTACTGTCCGGGGAGCTGTTTTTT
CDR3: CASSHITVAGVLSGELFF

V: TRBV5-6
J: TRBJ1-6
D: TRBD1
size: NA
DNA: TGTGCCAGCAGCTTAGGGACAGGCTCCCCTCGGCCCCTCCACTTT
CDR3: CASSLGTGSPRPLHF

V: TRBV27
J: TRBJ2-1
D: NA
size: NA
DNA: TGTGCCAGCAGTCCCCCCCCTAGCAGGAGCTCCTACAATGAGCAGTTCTTC
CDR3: CASSPPPSRSSYNEQFF

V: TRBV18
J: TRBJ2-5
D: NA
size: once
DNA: TGTGCCAGCTCACCAACGGAGTTAAGGGAGACCCAGTACTTC
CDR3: CASSPTELRETQYF

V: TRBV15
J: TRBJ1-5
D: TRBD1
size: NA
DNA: TGTGCCACCAGCAGAACCGACAGGGTAGTTCGCCAGCCCCAGCATTTT
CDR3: CATSRTDRVVRQPQHF

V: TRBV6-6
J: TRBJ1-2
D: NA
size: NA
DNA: TGTGCCAGCAGTCCGGGTAACCTGGACGCGGGCCGTGGCTACACCTTC
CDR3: CASSPGNLDAGRGYTF

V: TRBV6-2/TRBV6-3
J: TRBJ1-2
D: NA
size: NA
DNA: TGTGCCAGCAGTTACTCCGGGGAGTATGGCTACACCTTC
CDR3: CASSYSGEYGYTF

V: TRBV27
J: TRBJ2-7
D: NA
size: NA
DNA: TGTGCCAGCAGTACCACGGGTCGCTCCTACGAGCAGTACTTC
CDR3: CASSTTGRSYEQYF

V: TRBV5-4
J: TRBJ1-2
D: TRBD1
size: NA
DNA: TGTGCCAGCAACCGGGACAGCTACTATGGCTACACCTTC
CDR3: CASNRDSYYGYTF

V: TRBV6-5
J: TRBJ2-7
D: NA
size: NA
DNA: TGTGCCAGCAGTTACGGGGCAGGGGGGAACGAGCAGTACTTC
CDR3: CASSYGAGGNEQYF

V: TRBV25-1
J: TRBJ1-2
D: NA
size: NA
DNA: TGTGCCAGCAGGGGAGGAGCCATTCACACCTTC
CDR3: CASRGGAIHTF

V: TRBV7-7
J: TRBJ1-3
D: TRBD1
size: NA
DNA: TGTGCTAGCAGCTTAGGGACAGGGACTGGAAACACCATATATTTT
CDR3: CASSLGTGTGNTIYF

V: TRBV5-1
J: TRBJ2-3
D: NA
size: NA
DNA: TGCGCCAGCAGCTTGGCCGGCAGGGGGGCCATTCTTACGCAGTATTTT
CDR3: CASSLAGRGAILTQYF

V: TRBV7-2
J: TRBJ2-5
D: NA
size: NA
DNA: TGTGCCAGCAGCTTAGAATGGTCGAGACAAGAGACCCAGTACTTC
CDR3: CASSLEWSRQETQYF

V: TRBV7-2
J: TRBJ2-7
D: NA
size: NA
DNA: TGTGCCAGCAGCGTTGCTTACTCGGGAAACTACTACGAGCAGTACTTC
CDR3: CASSVAYSGNYYEQYF

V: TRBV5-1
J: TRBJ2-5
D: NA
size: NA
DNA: TGCGCCAGCAGCCCTGGAGTACGGGAGACCCAGTACTTC
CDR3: CASSPGVRETQYF

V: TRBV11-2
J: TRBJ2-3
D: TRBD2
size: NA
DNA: TGTGCCAGCAGCCCATGGACTAGTAGCACAGATACGCAGTATTTT
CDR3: CASSPWTSSTDTQYF

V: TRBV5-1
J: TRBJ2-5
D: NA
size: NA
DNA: TGCGCCAGCAGCTTGGATGGGGGGCGGGGGGAGACCCAGTACTTC
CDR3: CASSLDGGRGETQYF

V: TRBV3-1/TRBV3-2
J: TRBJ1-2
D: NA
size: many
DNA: TGTGCCAGCAGCCAAGACGGAGGGTATGGCTACACCTTC
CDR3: CASSQDGGYGYTF